This T cell receptor (beta chain) was profiled in a study of shared clonotypes between healthy human individuals. Germline V gene data show CDR1 as SQVTM and CDR2 as ANQGSEA. V lost 6 bases, J lost 3 bases, and 11 bases stayed unmatched. This CDR3 has 14 amino acids. The method was immunoSEQ multiplex PCR; TCRdb's version includes in-frame clones alone and lacks a portion of them. The profile covers about 490,000 clones, with 60% to 85% appearing a single time and roughly 13% taken by the ten largest. The receptor was isolated from a woman aged 35 to 49 in good health. Some clones in this sample may be carry-over from other donors' samples. The chain uses TRBV29-1 and TRBJ2-7, with 7 bases lining up with TRBD2. The material sequenced was PBMCs. The CDR3 nucleotides read TGCAGCGTCGGCTGGACTAGGTTATTCTACGAGCAGTACTTC. Residues: CSVGWTRLFYEQYF.